The clone carrying this T cell receptor (beta chain) appeared a few times. This specimen belongs to a study of blood T cells in healthy people across ages. Trimming shortened V by 8 bases and J by 0 bases, and 11 bases separated the two germline ends. CDR3 size: 13 residues. Germline values: CDR1 ENHRY, CDR2 SYGVKD. PCR was performed a second time for roughly 7 to 11 cycles using a sample-barcoded 5' primer and a J-beta primer mix. TCRdb independently ran MiXCR on the 5' RACE reads; one entry per CDR3 protein. The table records some 1.7 million distinct CDR3 sequences, 28% of them present only once. This chain connects TRBV10-3 to TRBJ2-7; D perhaps matches TRBD2 (5 bases). The specimen sequenced was blood. This clonotype was sampled from a woman under 40 in good health. The CDR3 region has the DNA TGTGCCATCTCTGCGGGCATCTCCTACGAGCAGTACTTC. Residues: CAISAGISYEQYF.